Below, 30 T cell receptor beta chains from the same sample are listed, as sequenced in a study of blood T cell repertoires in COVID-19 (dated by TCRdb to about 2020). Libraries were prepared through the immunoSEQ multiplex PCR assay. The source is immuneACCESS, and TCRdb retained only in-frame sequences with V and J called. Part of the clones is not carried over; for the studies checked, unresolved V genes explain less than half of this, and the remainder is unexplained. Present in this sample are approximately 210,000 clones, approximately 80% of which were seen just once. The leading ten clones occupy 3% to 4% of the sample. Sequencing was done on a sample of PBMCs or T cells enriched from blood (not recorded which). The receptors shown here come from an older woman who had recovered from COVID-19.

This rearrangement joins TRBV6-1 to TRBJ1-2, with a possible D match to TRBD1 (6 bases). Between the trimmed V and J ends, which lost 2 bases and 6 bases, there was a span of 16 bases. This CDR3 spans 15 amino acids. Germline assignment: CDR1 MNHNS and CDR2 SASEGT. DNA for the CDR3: TGTGCCAGCAGTGAATCGAGTGGACAGAAGAATGGCTACACCTTC. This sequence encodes CASSESSGQKNGYTF.

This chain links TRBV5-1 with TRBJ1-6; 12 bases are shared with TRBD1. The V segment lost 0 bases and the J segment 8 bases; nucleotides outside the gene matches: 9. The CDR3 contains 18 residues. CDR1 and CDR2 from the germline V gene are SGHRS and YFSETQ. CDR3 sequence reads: CASSLGSTGTGGHSPLHF. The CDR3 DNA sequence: TGCGCCAGCAGCTTGGGCAGTACCGGGACAGGGGGCCATTCACCCCTCCACTTT.

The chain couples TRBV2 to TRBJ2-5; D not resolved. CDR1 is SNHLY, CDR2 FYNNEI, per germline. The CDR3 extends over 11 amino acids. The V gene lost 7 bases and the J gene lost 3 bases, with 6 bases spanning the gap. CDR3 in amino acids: CASMAEETQYF. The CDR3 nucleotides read TGTGCCAGCATGGCGGAAGAGACCCAGTACTTC.

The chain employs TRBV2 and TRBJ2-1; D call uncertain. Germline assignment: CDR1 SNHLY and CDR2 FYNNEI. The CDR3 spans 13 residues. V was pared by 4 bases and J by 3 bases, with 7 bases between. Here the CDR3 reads CASSGQNYNEQFF. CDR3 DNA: TGTGCCAGCAGTGGGCAGAACTACAATGAGCAGTTCTTC.

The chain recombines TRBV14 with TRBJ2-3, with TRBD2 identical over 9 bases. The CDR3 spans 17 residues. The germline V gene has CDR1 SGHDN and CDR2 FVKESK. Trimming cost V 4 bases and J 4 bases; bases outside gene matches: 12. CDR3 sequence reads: CASSPNALAGRADTQYF. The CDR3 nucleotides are TGTGCCAGCAGCCCCAACGCACTAGCGGGTCGGGCAGATACGCAGTATTTT.

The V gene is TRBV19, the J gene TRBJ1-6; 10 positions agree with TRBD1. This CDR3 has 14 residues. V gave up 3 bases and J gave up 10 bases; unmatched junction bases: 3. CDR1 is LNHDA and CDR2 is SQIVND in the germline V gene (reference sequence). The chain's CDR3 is CASSMGQGYSPLHF. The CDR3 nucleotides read TGTGCCAGTAGTATGGGACAGGGGTACTCACCCCTCCACTTT.

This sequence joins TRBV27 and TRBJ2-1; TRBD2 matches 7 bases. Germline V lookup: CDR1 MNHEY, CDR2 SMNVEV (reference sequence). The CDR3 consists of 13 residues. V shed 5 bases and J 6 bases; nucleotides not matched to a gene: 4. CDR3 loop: CASSPRLANEQFF. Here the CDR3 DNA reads TGTGCCAGCAGTCCCCGACTAGCCAATGAGCAGTTCTTC.

DNA of the CDR3: TGTGCCAGTAGTATGGGTGACGTACTCAGAGGGACCTTC. Its translation: CASSMGDVLRGTF. This chain joins TRBV19 and TRBJ1-2; D remains unclear. Trimming removed 3 bases at V and 14 bases at J, with 19 bases between. This CDR3 spans 13 amino acids. Germline loops: CDR1 LNHDA, CDR2 SQIVND (reference sequence).

CDR3 in amino acids: CASKRGAYEKLFF. The DNA of the CDR3 is TGTGCCAGTAAAAGGGGCGCCTATGAAAAACTGTTTTTT. The genes are TRBV19 and TRBJ1-4, with D perhaps TRBD1 (5 bases). V lost 7 bases and J lost 6, with 12 bases in between. CDR1 and CDR2 from the germline V gene are LNHDA and SQIVND (reference sequence). The CDR3 consists of 13 residues.

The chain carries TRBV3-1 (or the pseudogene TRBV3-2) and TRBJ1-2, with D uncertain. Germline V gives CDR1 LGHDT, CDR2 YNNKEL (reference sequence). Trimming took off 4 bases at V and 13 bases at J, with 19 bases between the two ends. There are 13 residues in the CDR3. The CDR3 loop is CASSLKIGVGATF. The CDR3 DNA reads TGTGCCAGCAGCCTCAAGATCGGGGTGGGAGCCACCTTC.

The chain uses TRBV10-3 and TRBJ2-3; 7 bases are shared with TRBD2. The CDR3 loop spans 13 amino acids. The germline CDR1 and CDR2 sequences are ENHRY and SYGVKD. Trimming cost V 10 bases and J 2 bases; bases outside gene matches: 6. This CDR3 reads CASHLADTDTQYF. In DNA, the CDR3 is TGTGCCAGCCACCTAGCGGACACAGATACGCAGTATTTT.

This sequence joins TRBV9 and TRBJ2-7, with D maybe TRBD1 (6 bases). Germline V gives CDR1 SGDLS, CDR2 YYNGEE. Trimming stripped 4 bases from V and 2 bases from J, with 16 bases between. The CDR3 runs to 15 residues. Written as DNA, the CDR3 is TGTGCCAGCAGCAGGGACAAGGGCTCTGCCTACGAGCAGTACTTC. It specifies CASSRDKGSAYEQYF.

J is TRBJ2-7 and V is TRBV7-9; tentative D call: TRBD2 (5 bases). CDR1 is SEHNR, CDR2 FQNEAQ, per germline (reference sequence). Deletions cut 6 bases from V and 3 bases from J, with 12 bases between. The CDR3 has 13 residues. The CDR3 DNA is TGTGCCAGCAGTTACGGAGAGGGCTACGAGCAGTACTTC. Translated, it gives CASSYGEGYEQYF.

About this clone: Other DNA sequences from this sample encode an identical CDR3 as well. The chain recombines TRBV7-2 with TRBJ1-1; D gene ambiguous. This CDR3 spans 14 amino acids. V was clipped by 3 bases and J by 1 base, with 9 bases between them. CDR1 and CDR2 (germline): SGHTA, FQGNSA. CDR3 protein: CASSLVPGNTEAFF. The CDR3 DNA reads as TGTGCCAGCAGCTTGGTCCCGGGGAACACTGAAGCTTTCTTT.

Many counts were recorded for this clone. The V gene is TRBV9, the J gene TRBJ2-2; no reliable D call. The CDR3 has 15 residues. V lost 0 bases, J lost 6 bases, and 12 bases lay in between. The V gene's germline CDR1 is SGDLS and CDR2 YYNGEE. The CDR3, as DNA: TGTGCCAGCAGCGTAGGACTCAGTGCGTCCGGGGAGCTGTTTTTT. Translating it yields CASSVGLSASGELFF.

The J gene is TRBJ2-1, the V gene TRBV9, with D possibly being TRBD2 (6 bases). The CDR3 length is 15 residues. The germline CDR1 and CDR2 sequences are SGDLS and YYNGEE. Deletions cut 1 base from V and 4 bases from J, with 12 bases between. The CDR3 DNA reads TGTGCCAGCAGCGTAAAGTTAGGACTATACAATGAGCAGTTCTTC. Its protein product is CASSVKLGLYNEQFF.

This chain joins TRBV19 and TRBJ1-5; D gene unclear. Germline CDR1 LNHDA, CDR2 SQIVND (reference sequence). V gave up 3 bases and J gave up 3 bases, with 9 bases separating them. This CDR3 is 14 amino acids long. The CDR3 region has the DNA TGTGCCAGTAGTATCTGGGCAGACAATCAGCCCCAGCATTTT. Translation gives CASSIWADNQPQHF. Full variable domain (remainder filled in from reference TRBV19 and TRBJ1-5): DGGITQSPKYLFRKEGQNVTLSCEQNLNHDAMYWYRQDPGQGLRLIYYSQIVNDFQKGDIAEGYSVSREKKESFPLTVTSAQKNPTAFYLCASSIWADNQPQHFGDGTRLSIL.

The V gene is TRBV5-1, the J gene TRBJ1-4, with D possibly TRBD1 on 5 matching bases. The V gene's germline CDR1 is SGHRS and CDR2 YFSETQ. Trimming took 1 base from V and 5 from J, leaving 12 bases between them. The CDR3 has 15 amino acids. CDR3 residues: CASSLSGAENEKLFF. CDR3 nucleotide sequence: TGCGCCAGCAGCTTGAGCGGGGCGGAAAATGAAAAACTGTTTTTT. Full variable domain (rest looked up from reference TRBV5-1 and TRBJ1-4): KAGVTQTPRYLIKTRGQQVTLSCSPISGHRSVSWYQQTPGQGLQFLFEYFSETQRNKGNFPGRFSGRQFSNSRSEMNVSTLELGDSALYLCASSLSGAENEKLFFGSGTQLSVL.

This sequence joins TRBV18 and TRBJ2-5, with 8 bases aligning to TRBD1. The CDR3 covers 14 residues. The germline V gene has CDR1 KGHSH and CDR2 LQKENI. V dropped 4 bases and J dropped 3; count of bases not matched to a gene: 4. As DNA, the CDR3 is TGTGCCAGCTCACGATTGGACAGGGAAGAGACCCAGTACTTC. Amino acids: CASSRLDREETQYF.

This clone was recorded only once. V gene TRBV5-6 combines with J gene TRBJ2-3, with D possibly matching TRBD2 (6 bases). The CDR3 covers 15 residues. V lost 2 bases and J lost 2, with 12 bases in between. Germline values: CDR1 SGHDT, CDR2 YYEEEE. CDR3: CASSFGTGLTDTQYF. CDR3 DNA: TGTGCCAGCAGCTTCGGGACGGGACTCACAGATACGCAGTATTTT.

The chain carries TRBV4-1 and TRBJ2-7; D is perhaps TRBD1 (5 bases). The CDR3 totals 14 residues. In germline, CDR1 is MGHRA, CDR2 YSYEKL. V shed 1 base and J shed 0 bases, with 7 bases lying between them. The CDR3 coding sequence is TGCGCCAGCAGCCAAGCCCAGGGCTCCTACGAGCAGTACTTC. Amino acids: CASSQAQGSYEQYF.

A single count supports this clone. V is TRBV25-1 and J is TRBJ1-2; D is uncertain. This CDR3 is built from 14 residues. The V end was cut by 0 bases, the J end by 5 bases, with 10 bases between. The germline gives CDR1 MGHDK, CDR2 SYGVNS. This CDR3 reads CASSEYGDFYGYTF. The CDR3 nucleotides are TGTGCCAGCAGTGAATACGGGGATTTTTATGGCTACACCTTC.

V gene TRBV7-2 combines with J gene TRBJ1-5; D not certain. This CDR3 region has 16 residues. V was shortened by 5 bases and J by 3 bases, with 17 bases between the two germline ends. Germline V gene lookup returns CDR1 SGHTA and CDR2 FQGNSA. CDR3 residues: CASSPRVGSPNQPQHF. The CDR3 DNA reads TGTGCCAGCAGCCCCCGGGTTGGGAGTCCCAATCAGCCCCAGCATTTT.

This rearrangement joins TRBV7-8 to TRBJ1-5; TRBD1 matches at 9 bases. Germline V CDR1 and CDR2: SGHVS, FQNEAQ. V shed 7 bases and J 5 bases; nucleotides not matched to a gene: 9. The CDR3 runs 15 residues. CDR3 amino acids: CASKTTGGFDQPQHF. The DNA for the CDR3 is TGTGCCAGCAAAACTACAGGGGGCTTTGATCAGCCCCAGCATTTT.

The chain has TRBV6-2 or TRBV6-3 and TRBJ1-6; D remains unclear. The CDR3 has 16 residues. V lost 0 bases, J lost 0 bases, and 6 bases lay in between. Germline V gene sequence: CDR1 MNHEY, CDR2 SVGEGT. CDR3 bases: TGTGCCAGCAGTTACTCGAGAAGCTCCTATAATTCACCCCTCCACTTT. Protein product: CASSYSRSSYNSPLHF.

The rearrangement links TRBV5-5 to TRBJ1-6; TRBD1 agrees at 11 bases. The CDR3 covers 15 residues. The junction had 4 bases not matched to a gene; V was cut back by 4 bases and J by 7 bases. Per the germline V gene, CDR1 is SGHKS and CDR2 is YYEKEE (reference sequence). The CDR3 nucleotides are TGTGCCAGCAGCCAAGGGACAGGGGGAAATTCACCCCTCCACTTT. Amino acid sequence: CASSQGTGGNSPLHF.

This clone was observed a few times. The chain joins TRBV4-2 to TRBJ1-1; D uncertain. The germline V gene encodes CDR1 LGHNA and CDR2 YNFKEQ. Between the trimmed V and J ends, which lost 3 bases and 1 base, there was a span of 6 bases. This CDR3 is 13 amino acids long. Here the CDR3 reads CASSHPQNTEAFF. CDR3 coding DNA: TGTGCCAGCAGCCACCCCCAGAACACTGAAGCTTTCTTT.

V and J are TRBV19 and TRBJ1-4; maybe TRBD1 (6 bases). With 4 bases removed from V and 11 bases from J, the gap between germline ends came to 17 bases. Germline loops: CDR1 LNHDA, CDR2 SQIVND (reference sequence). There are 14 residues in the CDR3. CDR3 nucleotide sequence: TGTGCCAGTAGTAAACCGCAGGGACAAGGGAAACTGTTTTTT. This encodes CASSKPQGQGKLFF.

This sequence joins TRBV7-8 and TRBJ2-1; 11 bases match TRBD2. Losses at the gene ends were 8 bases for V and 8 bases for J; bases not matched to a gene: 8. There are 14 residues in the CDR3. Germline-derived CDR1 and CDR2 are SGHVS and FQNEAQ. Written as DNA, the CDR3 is TGTGCCAGCCTGAATAGCGGGGGGGCAGATGAGCAGTTCTTC. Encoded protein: CASLNSGGADEQFF.

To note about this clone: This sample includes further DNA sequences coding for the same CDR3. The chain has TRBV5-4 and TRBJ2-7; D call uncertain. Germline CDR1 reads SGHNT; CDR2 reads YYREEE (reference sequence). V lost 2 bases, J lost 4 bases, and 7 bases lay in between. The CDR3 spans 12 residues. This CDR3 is CASSLPGYEQYF. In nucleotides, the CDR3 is TGTGCCAGCAGCTTACCGGGTTACGAGCAGTACTTC.